This is a list of T cell receptor beta chains from one sample in a study of T cells in Graves' hyperthyroidism and ophthalmopathy. TCRdb reanalysed the multiplex PCR reads using MiXCR and keeps one entry per CDR3 protein. The sample includes about 400,000 distinct CDR3 sequences, around 15% seen only once; the top ten take about 4.9%. Specimen: blood. The receptor source for this set is a woman aged 18-29 years with Graves' hyperthyroidism. The CDR3 runs from the conserved cysteine through the conserved F or W. A D gene is named only where the DNA matches it firmly. The listing skips clone size in some rows; elsewhere it reads once, few, many or a size class.

J | size | V | D | DNA | CDR3
TRBJ2-1 | many | TRBV13 | TRBD1 | TGTGCCAGCAGCCTCCCTGACAGGGATGAGCAGTTCTTC | CASSLPDRDEQFF
TRBJ1-5 | many | TRBV12-3/TRBV12-4 | . | TGTGCCAGCAGTCGGACAGAAAGGGGCAATCAGCCCCAGCATTTT | CASSRTERGNQPQHF
TRBJ1-2 | . | TRBV12-5 | TRBD1 | TGTGCTAGTGGTTCAGAGACAGGGGCGGGTGGCTACACCTTC | CASGSETGAGGYTF
TRBJ1-5 | many | TRBV20-1 | . | TGCAGTGCTAGGGACAGACAGTTTTATAGCAATCAGCCCCAGCATTTT | CSARDRQFYSNQPQHF
TRBJ2-2 | many | TRBV11-2 | . | TGTGCCAGCAGCTTAGATCTTACAGGTTACGGTGGGGAGCTGTTTTTT | CASSLDLTGYGGELFF
TRBJ2-2 | many | TRBV12-3/TRBV12-4 | TRBD2 | TGTGCCAGCAGTCCAGGGACTAGCTTTTGGTATTCCGGGGAGCTGTTTTTT | CASSPGTSFWYSGELFF
TRBJ2-1 | few | TRBV14 | TRBD2 | TGTGCCAGCAGCCCCGGGACTACAACCTACAATGAGCAGTTCTTC | CASSPGTTTYNEQFF
TRBJ1-1 | . | TRBV7-8 | . | TGTGCCAGCAGCTTAGCGGGACTCCCCACGGAAGCTTTCTTT | CASSLAGLPTEAFF
TRBJ1-1 | few | TRBV27 | . | TGTGCCAGCAGTCGTTGGACTGAAGCTCTCTTT | CASSRWTEALF
TRBJ2-7 | many | TRBV20-1 | TRBD2 | TGCAGTACAGTACTAGCGGGACGAGGCGAGCAGTACTTC | CSTVLAGRGEQYF
TRBJ1-1 | . | TRBV28 | . | TGTGCCAGCAGTACTCAAGATAACACTGAAGCTTTCTTT | CASSTQDNTEAFF
TRBJ1-5 | many | TRBV4-1 | . | TGCGCCAGCAGCCCCCTGGCCGGCGGCGGCGATCAGCCCCAGCATTTT | CASSPLAGGGDQPQHF
TRBJ1-2 | . | TRBV12-3/TRBV12-4 | . | TGTGCCAGCAGTTTAATCTGGTCGTTGGGCCTAAACTATGGCTACACCTTC | CASSLIWSLGLNYGYTF
TRBJ1-2 | few | TRBV28 | . | TGTGCCAGCAGTTTAAGAGGGGGACTCTATGGCTACACCTTC | CASSLRGGLYGYTF
TRBJ2-3 | many | TRBV27 | . | TGTGCCAGCAGTTACCCACCGGATACGCAGTATTTT | CASSYPPDTQYF
TRBJ2-1 | few | TRBV13 | . | TGTGCCAGTAGTTCTGGAGTCCCTTACAATGAGCAGTTCTTC | CASSSGVPYNEQFF
TRBJ2-2 | many | TRBV7-2 | . | TGTGCCAGCAGCCAAAAAACGAACACCGGGGAGCTGTTTTTT | CASSQKTNTGELFF
TRBJ2-7 | many | TRBV20-1 | TRBD1 | TGCAGTGCTAGACCGGGACAGGGGTCCTACGAGCAGTACTTC | CSARPGQGSYEQYF
TRBJ1-4 | . | TRBV5-1 | . | TGCGCCAGCAGGCGGGCAGGGTCCTATGGTGAAAAACTGTTTTTT | CASRRAGSYGEKLFF
TRBJ1-1 | few | TRBV19 | TRBD1 | TGTGCCAGTACCGGGACAGGGAACATGAACACTGAAGCTTTCTTT | CASTGTGNMNTEAFF
TRBJ1-2 | many | TRBV28 | TRBD1 | TGTGCCAGCAGTTTTTTCAGGGGGCAAGGAGGCTACACCTTC | CASSFFRGQGGYTF
TRBJ1-5 | . | TRBV20-1 | . | TGCAGTGCTAGAGAGGGACGGGGCAATCAGCCCCAGCATTTT | CSAREGRGNQPQHF
TRBJ2-1 | many | TRBV20-1 | TRBD2 | TGCAGTGCCGGGACTAGCGGATACAATGAGCAGTTCTTC | CSAGTSGYNEQFF
TRBJ2-7 | many | TRBV6-1 | TRBD1 | TGTGCCAGCAGATTTGACAGGGTCGCCCACGAGCAGTACTTC | CASRFDRVAHEQYF
TRBJ1-5 | many | TRBV5-8 | . | TGTGCCAGCAGCTCAGGACAGACCCCCGGGCCCCAGCATTTT | CASSSGQTPGPQHF
TRBJ2-1 | few | TRBV2 | TRBD1 | TGTGCCAGCCAAGACAGGGGGCCCTTTAATGAGCAGTTCTTC | CASQDRGPFNEQFF
TRBJ2-1 | many | TRBV3-1 | . | TGTGCCAGCAGCCACCCCGGGAATTACAATGAGCAGTTCTTC | CASSHPGNYNEQFF
TRBJ2-1 | many | TRBV9 | TRBD2 | TGTGCCAGCAGCGCGGGACTAGCGGGAGCCTATGAGCAGTTCTTC | CASSAGLAGAYEQFF
TRBJ1-5 | many | TRBV2 | . | TGTGCCAGCAGTGGAGGGTACAGCAATCAGCCCCAGCATTTT | CASSGGYSNQPQHF
TRBJ2-2 | . | TRBV30 | TRBD1 | TGTGCCTGGAGTGGACAGGGGAACGGGGAGCTGTTTTTT | CAWSGQGNGELFF
TRBJ2-7 | once | TRBV20-1 | TRBD2 | TGCAGTGCTAGAGATTTCGCGGGAGCCACTTACGAGCAGTACTTC | CSARDFAGATYEQYF
TRBJ1-5 | . | TRBV6-1 | TRBD1 | TGTGCCAGCAGCCGATCCGGGACAGGGGTCGACAATCAGCCCCAGCATTTT | CASSRSGTGVDNQPQHF
TRBJ1-4 | many | TRBV7-9 | TRBD1 | TGTGCCAGCACCCCCACCGGGACAGGGTGGGAAAAACTGTTTTTT | CASTPTGTGWEKLFF
TRBJ2-7 | many | TRBV6-1 | . | TGTGCCAGCAGTCGTACAGGGCCCGAGCAGTACTTC | CASSRTGPEQYF
TRBJ2-2 | . | TRBV7-7 | . | TGTGCTAGCAGCGGTCGGACTGAGGGCGGGGAGCTGTTTTTT | CASSGRTEGGELFF
TRBJ2-6 | few | TRBV2 | TRBD1 | TGTGCCAGCAGTGAAACAGGGGTTGGGGCCAACGTCCTGACTTTC | CASSETGVGANVLTF
TRBJ2-7 | many | TRBV2 | . | TGTGCCAGCAGTGACAGCTTCTCCTACGAGCAGTACTTC | CASSDSFSYEQYF
TRBJ1-1 | many | TRBV19 | . | TGTGCCAGTAGTATAATAGGGAGGGAGGGCACTGAAGCTTTCTTT | CASSIIGREGTEAFF
TRBJ2-2 | many | TRBV27 | . | TGTGCCAGCAGTTTGGTAGCGGCCGCGAACACCGGGGAGCTGTTTTTT | CASSLVAAANTGELFF
TRBJ1-5 | . | TRBV11-3 | . | TGTGCCAGCAGCTTAGGTACGGTAAGGGGACTCAATCAGCCCCAGCATTTT | CASSLGTVRGLNQPQHF